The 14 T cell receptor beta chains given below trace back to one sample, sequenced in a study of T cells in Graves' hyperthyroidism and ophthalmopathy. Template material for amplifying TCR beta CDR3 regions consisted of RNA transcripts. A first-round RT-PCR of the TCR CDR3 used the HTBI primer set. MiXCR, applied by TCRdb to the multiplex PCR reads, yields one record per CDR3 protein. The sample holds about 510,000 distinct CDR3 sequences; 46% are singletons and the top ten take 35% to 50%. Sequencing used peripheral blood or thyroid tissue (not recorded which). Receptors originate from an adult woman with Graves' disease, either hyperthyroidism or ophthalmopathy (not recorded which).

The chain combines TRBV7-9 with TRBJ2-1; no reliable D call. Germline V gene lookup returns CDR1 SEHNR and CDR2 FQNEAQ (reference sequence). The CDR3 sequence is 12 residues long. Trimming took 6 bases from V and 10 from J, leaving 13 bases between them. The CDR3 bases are TGTGCCAGCAGTTCGCCGGTAAGGGAGCAGTTCTTC. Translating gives CASSSPVREQFF.

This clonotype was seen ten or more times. The DNA of the CDR3 is TGTGCCATCAGTGAAAATAAATTGGGCAGCAATCAGCCCCAGCATTTT. This encodes CAISENKLGSNQPQHF. The chain carries TRBV10-3 and TRBJ1-5, with D unresolved. The CDR3 has 16 residues. Germline CDR1 and CDR2: ENHRY and SYGVKD. The germline V and J ends were trimmed by 3 bases and 1 base, with 13 bases remaining between them.

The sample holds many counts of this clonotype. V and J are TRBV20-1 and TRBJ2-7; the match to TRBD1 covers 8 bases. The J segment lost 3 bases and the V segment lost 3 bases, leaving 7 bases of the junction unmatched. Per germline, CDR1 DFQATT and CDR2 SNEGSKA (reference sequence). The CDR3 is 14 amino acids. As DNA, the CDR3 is TGCAGTGCTAGCGGGACAGGAGATTACTACGAGCAGTACTTC. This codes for CSASGTGDYYEQYF.

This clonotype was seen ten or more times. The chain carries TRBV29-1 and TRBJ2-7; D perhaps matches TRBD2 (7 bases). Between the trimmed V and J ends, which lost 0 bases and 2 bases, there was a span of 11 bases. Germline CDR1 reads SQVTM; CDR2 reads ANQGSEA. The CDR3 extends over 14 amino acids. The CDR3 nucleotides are TGCAGCGTTGAAGACTCGCGGGGGCCCTACGAGCAGTACTTC. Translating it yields CSVEDSRGPYEQYF.

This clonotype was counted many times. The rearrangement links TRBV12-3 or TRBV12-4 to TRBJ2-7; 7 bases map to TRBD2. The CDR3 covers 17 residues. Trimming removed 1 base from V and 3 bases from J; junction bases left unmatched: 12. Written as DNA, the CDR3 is TGTGCCAGCAGTTTAGGACCCCCGAGGGACTACGACTACGAGCAGTACTTC. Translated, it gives CASSLGPPRDYDYEQYF.

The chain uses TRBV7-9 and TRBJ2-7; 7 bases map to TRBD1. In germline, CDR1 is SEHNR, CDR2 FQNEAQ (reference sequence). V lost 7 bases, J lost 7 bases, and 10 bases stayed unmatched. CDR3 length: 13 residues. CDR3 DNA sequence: TGTGCCAGCACCCGGAACGACAGGGAGGAGCAGTACTTC. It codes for CASTRNDREEQYF.

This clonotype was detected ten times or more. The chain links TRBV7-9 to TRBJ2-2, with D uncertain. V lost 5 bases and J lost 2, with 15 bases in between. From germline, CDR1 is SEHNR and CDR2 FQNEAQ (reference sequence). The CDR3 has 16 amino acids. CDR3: CASSPPRRHNTGELFF. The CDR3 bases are TGTGCCAGCAGCCCCCCGAGGCGACACAACACCGGGGAGCTGTTTTTT. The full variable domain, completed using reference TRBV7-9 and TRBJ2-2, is DTGVSQNPRHKITKRGQNVTFRCDPISEHNRLYWYRQTLGQGPEFLTYFQNEAQLEKSRLLSDRFSAERPKGSFSTLEIQRTEQGDSAMYLCASSPPRRHNTGELFFGEGSRLTVL.

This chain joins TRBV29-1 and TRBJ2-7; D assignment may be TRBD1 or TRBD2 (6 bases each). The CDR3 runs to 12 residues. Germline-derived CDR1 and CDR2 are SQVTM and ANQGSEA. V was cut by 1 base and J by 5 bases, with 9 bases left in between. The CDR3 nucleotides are TGCAGCGTTGAAGTGAGGGGGGACGAGCAGTACTTC. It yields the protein CSVEVRGDEQYF.

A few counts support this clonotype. CDR3 coding DNA: TGCGCCAGCAGCAGCGGACAGCAACCTCTTCAAGCTTTCTTT. Translated, it gives CASSSGQQPLQAFF. This chain links TRBV5-1 with TRBJ1-1, with D possibly being TRBD1 (6 bases). CDR1 and CDR2 (germline): SGHRS, YFSETQ. The CDR3 runs to 14 residues. V was trimmed by 4 bases and J by 9 bases, leaving 19 bases between them.

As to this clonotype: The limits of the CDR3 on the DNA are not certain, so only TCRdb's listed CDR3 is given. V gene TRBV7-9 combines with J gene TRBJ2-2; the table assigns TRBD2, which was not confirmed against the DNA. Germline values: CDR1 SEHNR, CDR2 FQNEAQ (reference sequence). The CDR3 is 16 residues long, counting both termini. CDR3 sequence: CASSPPSGGVSGSCFF.

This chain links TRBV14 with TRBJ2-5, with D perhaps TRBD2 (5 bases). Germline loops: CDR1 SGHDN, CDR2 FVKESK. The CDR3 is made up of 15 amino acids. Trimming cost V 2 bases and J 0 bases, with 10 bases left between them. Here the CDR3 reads CASSQPGWYQETQYF. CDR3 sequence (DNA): TGTGCCAGCAGCCAACCGGGGTGGTACCAAGAGACCCAGTACTTC.

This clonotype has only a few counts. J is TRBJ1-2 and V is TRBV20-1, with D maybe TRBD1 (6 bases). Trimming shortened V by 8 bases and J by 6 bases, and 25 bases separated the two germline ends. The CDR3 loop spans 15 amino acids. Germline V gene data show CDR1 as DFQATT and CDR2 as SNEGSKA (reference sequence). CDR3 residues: CSLNRDTSGDDGYTF. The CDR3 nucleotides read TGCAGTCTTAACAGGGACACTTCCGGGGACGATGGCTACACCTTC.

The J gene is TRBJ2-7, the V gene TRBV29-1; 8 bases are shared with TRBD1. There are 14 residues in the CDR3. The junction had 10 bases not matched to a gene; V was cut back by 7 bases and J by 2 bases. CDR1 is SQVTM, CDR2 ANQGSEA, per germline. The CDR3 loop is CSGGQGIGTYEQYF. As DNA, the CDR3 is TGCAGCGGTGGACAGGGAATTGGGACCTACGAGCAGTACTTC.

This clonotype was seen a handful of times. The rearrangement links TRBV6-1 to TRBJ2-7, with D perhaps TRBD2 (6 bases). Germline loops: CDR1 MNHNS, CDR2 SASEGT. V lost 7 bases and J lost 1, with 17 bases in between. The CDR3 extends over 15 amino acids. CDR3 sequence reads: CASKTVDGGSYEQYF. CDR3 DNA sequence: TGTGCCAGCAAGACAGTGGACGGAGGGTCCTACGAGCAGTACTTC.